Shown below are 14 T cell receptor beta chains from a single sample sequenced in a study of blood T cells in healthy people across ages. Combining a sample-barcoded 5' primer with a J-beta primer mix, a second PCR ran for about 6 to 12 cycles. TCRdb recomputed calls from the 5' RACE reads with MiXCR, one row per CDR3 protein. The sample gives some 750,000 distinct CDR3 sequences, about a fifth of which show up once; roughly 22% is in the top ten. The specimen sequenced was blood. These receptors all stem from a man in his 70s in good health.

The chain employs TRBV5-1 and TRBJ2-1; a weak D match, TRBD1 (6 bases). The CDR3 sequence is 14 residues long. Looked up from germline, CDR1 is SGHRS and CDR2 is YFSETQ. Trimming stripped 0 bases from V and 6 bases from J, with 10 bases between. In DNA form, the CDR3 reads TGCGCCAGCAGCTTGGGAAGCAGGGGCAATGAGCAGTTCTTC. As protein: CASSLGSRGNEQFF.

V gene TRBV7-9 combines with J gene TRBJ1-5; D gene uncertain. CDR3 length: 14 residues. V was clipped by 0 bases and J by 3 bases, with 6 bases between them. CDR1 and CDR2 (germline): SEHNR, FQNEAQ (reference sequence). This CDR3 reads CASSLAGHNQPQHF. CDR3 nucleotide sequence: TGTGCCAGCAGCTTAGCAGGGCACAATCAGCCCCAGCATTTT.

This chain joins TRBV4-3 and TRBJ2-5, with 13 bases aligning to TRBD2. With the DNA end fitting TRBJ2-1 better, the J assignment may be wrong. The CDR3 consists of 17 residues. Germline V lookup: CDR1 LGHNA, CDR2 YSLEER. For the CDR3, the DNA is TGCGCCAGCAGCCTCCGGACTAGCGGGAGTTTCAGGAATGAGCAGTTCTTC. Its protein is CASSLRTSGSFRNEQFF.

V is TRBV27 and J is TRBJ2-1, with 7 positions matching TRBD2. Losses at the gene ends were 5 bases for V and 1 base for J; bases not matched to a gene: 8. The CDR3 covers 16 residues. Germline assignment: CDR1 MNHEY and CDR2 SMNVEV (reference sequence). For the CDR3, the DNA is TGTGCCAGCAGTCCCCTGGGTAGCGGGTCCTACAATGAGCAGTTCTTC. Translating it yields CASSPLGSGSYNEQFF.

This chain connects TRBV18 to TRBJ1-4; D ambiguous. CDR3 length equals 14 residues. Germline V gene data show CDR1 as KGHSH and CDR2 as LQKENI. Trimming stripped 3 bases from V and 1 base from J, with 6 bases between. Here the CDR3 reads CASSPRQTNEKLFF. CDR3 sequence (DNA): TGTGCCAGCTCACCCCGACAAACTAATGAAAAACTGTTTTTT.

This clonotype was counted between two and nine times. This rearrangement joins TRBV12-3 or TRBV12-4 to TRBJ2-5; TRBD2 matches 10 bases. V shed 3 bases and J 8 bases; nucleotides not matched to a gene: 12. The CDR3 totals 16 residues. CDR3 nucleotides: TGTGCCAGCAGTTTCCAACTAGCGGGGAGCGAGGCCACCCAGTACTTC. Residues: CASSFQLAGSEATQYF.

This clonotype was seen only a few times. The J gene is TRBJ1-2, the V gene TRBV6-4; maybe TRBD1 (5 bases). With 6 bases removed from V and 5 bases from J, the gap between germline ends came to 25 bases. This CDR3 has 17 amino acids. From germline, CDR1 is MRHNA and CDR2 SNTAGT. The CDR3 nucleotides read TGTGCCAGCAGCCTCAAGAATTCTAATTGGGGGGAATATGGCTACACCTTC. Its protein is CASSLKNSNWGEYGYTF.

The chain carries TRBV20-1 and TRBJ2-5; 7 bases are a match to TRBD2. The J segment lost 5 bases and the V segment lost 5 bases, leaving 5 bases of the junction unmatched. Germline loops: CDR1 DFQATT, CDR2 SNEGSKA (reference sequence). The CDR3 covers 12 residues. The CDR3: CSAGGGEETQYF. CDR3 DNA: TGCAGTGCTGGCGGGGGTGAGGAGACCCAGTACTTC.

The chain joins TRBV28 to TRBJ1-5; maybe TRBD1 (6 bases). CDR3 length: 14 residues. The germline V gene encodes CDR1 MDHEN and CDR2 SYDVKM. The V end was cut by 7 bases, the J end by 5 bases, with 15 bases between. The CDR3 here is CASIAIQGDQPQHF. The CDR3 bases are TGTGCCAGCATCGCGATACAGGGAGATCAGCCCCAGCATTTT.

A few counts support this clonotype. This chain links TRBV18 with TRBJ1-2, with TRBD1 as a possible D gene (5 bases). Germline V gives CDR1 KGHSH, CDR2 LQKENI. The CDR3 covers 14 residues. The V end was cut by 0 bases, the J end by 3 bases, with 8 bases between. In DNA form, the CDR3 reads TGTGCCAGCTCACCACCGGGACTGTACTATGGCTACACCTTC. Translating it yields CASSPPGLYYGYTF.

The gene calls are TRBV6-2 or TRBV6-3 and TRBJ2-1; D is possibly TRBD2 (6 bases). V was clipped by 5 bases and J by 4 bases, with 12 bases between them. CDR3 length: 14 amino acids. Germline values: CDR1 MNHEY, CDR2 SVGEGT. The CDR3 sequence: CASSPGLPYNEQFF. As DNA, the CDR3 is TGTGCCAGCAGTCCCGGACTACCGTACAATGAGCAGTTCTTC.

The chain has TRBV7-2 and TRBJ2-3; the match to TRBD2 covers 7 bases. Per germline, CDR1 SGHTA and CDR2 FQGNSA. V shed 4 bases, J shed 2 bases, and the junction held 3 bases outside the gene matches. This CDR3 is built from 14 residues. CDR3 sequence: CASSSGLHTDTQYF. CDR3 bases: TGTGCCAGCAGCTCGGGACTACACACAGATACGCAGTATTTT.

This clonotype was found once. The rearrangement uses TRBV6-2 or TRBV6-3 and TRBJ1-2; 8 nucleotides match TRBD1. The J segment lost 1 base and the V segment lost 6 bases, leaving 7 bases of the junction unmatched. CDR3 length equals 15 residues. The germline CDR1 and CDR2 sequences are MNHEY and SVGEGT. CDR3 coding DNA: TGTGCCAGCAGACCGGGACAGGCGAATAACTATGGCTACACCTTC. Residues: CASRPGQANNYGYTF.

In its sample, this clonotype was seen a few times. The chain recombines TRBV6-1 with TRBJ2-3; 12 bases match TRBD2. V trimming: 6 bases; J trimming: 0 bases; junction bases outside the gene matches: 7. This CDR3 region has 17 residues. Germline CDR1 reads MNHNS; CDR2 reads SASEGT. DNA of the CDR3: TGTGCCAGCAGCGCTAGGGGACTAGCGGGCAGCACAGATACGCAGTATTTT. Translating gives CASSARGLAGSTDTQYF.